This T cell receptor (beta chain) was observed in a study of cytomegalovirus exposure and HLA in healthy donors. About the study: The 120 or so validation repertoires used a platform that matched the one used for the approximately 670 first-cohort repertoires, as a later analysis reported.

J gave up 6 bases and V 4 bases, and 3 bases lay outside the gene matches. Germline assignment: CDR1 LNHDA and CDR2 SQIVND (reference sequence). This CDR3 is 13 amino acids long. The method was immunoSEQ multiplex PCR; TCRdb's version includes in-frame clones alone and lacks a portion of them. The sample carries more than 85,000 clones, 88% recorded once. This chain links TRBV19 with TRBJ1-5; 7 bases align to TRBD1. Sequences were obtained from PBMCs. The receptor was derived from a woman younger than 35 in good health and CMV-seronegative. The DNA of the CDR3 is TGTGCCAGTAGTAAACAGGGGAGTCAGCCCCAGCATTTT. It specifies CASSKQGSQPQHF.